A selection of T cell receptor beta chains follows, all from one sample in a study of cytomegalovirus exposure and HLA in healthy donors. The repertoire was sequenced with immunoSEQ multiplex PCR; TCRdb's copy has only in-frame clones and lacks some. The sample lists some 140,000 clones, roughly 86% occurring once. The sequenced material came from PBMCs. The receptors derive from a human donor in good health. Both conserved end residues are part of each CDR3. D genes are given only for firm matches. Size is omitted from some rows. Given values are once, few, many or a class for expanded clones.

J gene,D gene,V gene,clone size,CDR3 DNA,CDR3 protein
TRBJ2-2,TRBD2,TRBV5-4,-,TGTGCCAGCAGCTTTATGGGACTAGCAGGCGGGGAGCTGTTTTTT,CASSFMGLAGGELFF
TRBJ1-2,TRBD1,TRBV5-1,-,TGCGCCAGCAGCTTGACCACAGGGGATGGCTACACCTTC,CASSLTTGDGYTF
TRBJ1-1,-,TRBV7-9,-,TGTGCCAGCAGCCGCGCACCGAACACTGAAGCTTTCTTT,CASSRAPNTEAFF
TRBJ2-7,-,TRBV5-1,-,TGCGCCAGCAGCTTGGACGCAGGGATAATAACCTACGAGCAGTACTTC,CASSLDAGIITYEQYF
TRBJ2-7,-,TRBV12-1,-,TGTGCCAGCAGCTTCCTTCAGCGACTAGCGGGGCCCTACGAGCAGTACTTC,CASSFLQRLAGPYEQYF
TRBJ2-1,TRBD2,TRBV5-1,-,TGCGCCAGCAGGCAGCGGGAGTACGGGAATGAGCAGTTCTTC,CASRQREYGNEQFF
TRBJ2-4,TRBD1,TRBV29-1,-,TGCAGCGTTAGGGACAGGGGGCAAGAAAACATTCAGTACTTC,CSVRDRGQENIQYF
TRBJ2-1,TRBD2,TRBV5-1,-,TGCGCCAGCAGTGGATCGGGAGGGAGCTCCTACAATGAGCAGTTCTTC,CASSGSGGSSYNEQFF
TRBJ1-2,TRBD1,TRBV7-9,few,TGTGCCAGCAGCTCTGGACAGGGGGCGCATGGCTACACCTTC,CASSSGQGAHGYTF
TRBJ2-7,-,TRBV30,-,TGTGCCTGGAAAACAGGGTTCGAGCAGTACTTC,CAWKTGFEQYF
TRBJ1-5,TRBD1,TRBV28,-,TGTGCCAGCAGTTTATCGGCAGGGGGCCTTCGTCAGCCCCAGCATTTT,CASSLSAGGLRQPQHF
TRBJ2-2,-,TRBV7-2,few,TGTGCCAGCAGCAACGGACTCGACACCGGGGAGCTGTTTTTT,CASSNGLDTGELFF
TRBJ2-1,TRBD2,TRBV2,-,TGTGCCAGCAGTGAATCCGGGGGGAGATACAATGAGCAGTTCTTC,CASSESGGRYNEQFF
TRBJ1-1,-,TRBV7-2,-,TGTGCCAGCAGCCCTCAGGTTTACACTGAAGCTTTCTTT,CASSPQVYTEAFF
TRBJ2-2,-,TRBV30,-,TGTGCCTGGAAGAGGGCAACGAGGAACACCGGGGAGCTGTTTTTT,CAWKRATRNTGELFF
TRBJ2-1,-,TRBV28,-,TGTGCCAGCAGTTTACGGGGGAGTAAGGGCAATGAGCAGTTCTTC,CASSLRGSKGNEQFF
TRBJ1-4,-,TRBV19,-,TGTGCCAGTAGTATTCTGGGCAGGGTTGGTGAAAAACTGTTTTTT,CASSILGRVGEKLFF
TRBJ2-2,TRBD2,TRBV27,-,TGTGCCAGCAGTGGGGACTATTTAGGAGCCGGGGAGCTGTTTTTT,CASSGDYLGAGELFF
TRBJ2-4,-,TRBV5-1,-,TGCGCCAGCAGCTTGAGTGGGAGTGCCAAAAACATTCAGTACTTC,CASSLSGSAKNIQYF
TRBJ1-5,TRBD1,TRBV19,-,TGTGCCAGTAGTATCGGGACAGCTAAAGGTCGGGGCAATCAGCCCCAGCATTTT,CASSIGTAKGRGNQPQHF
TRBJ1-5,-,TRBV7-2,-,TGTGCCAGCAGCCCCTACAATCAGCCCCAGCATTTT,CASSPYNQPQHF
TRBJ1-1,-,TRBV5-4,-,TGTGCCAGCAGCTTGGCGGGGGAATTAATTTCAGCTTTCTTT,CASSLAGELISAFF
TRBJ2-3,TRBD1,TRBV5-1,-,TGCGCCAGCAGCTGGACCGGGACAGGGCTCACAGATACGCAGTATTTT,CASSWTGTGLTDTQYF
TRBJ1-2,-,TRBV5-4,once,TGTGCCAGCACTCCCCCGGGTGGTTATGGCTACACCTTC,CASTPPGGYGYTF
TRBJ1-5,TRBD1,TRBV16,-,TGTGCCAGCAGCCAATCTACGGGACAGGGATTAGAGCCCCAGCATTTT,CASSQSTGQGLEPQHF
TRBJ2-1,-,TRBV28,-,TGTGCCAGCAGTTCCTCGGATGAGCAGTTCTTC,CASSSSDEQFF
TRBJ1-2,-,TRBV6-5,-,TGTGCCAGCAGTTACTCCTCAGTAGCCAACTATGGCTACACCTTC,CASSYSSVANYGYTF
TRBJ1-1,TRBD1,TRBV30,few,TGTGCCTGGGAACCTACAGGGGCTACTGAAGCTTTCTTT,CAWEPTGATEAFF
TRBJ2-3,-,TRBV6-1,-,TGTGCCAGCAGGAGGGGGGGAGAAACGGATACGCAGTATTTT,CASRRGGETDTQYF
TRBJ1-2,-,TRBV23-1,few,TGCGCCAACTCAGAGGACAGAGGATATAACTATGGCTACACCTTC,CANSEDRGYNYGYTF
TRBJ2-7,-,TRBV7-2,-,TGTGCCAGCAGCCCACTTATGTCGGCCTACGAGCAGTACTTC,CASSPLMSAYEQYF
TRBJ1-1,TRBD1,TRBV27,-,TGTGCCAGCAGTCCAGGGACAGCGAACACTGAAGCTTTCTTT,CASSPGTANTEAFF
TRBJ1-4,-,TRBV4-3,-,TGCGCCAGCAGCCAAGATAGTCCTACAACTAATGAAAAACTGTTTTTT,CASSQDSPTTNEKLFF
TRBJ2-6,-,TRBV27,-,TGTGCCAGCAGTTTCGGGTATTCTGGGGCCAACGTCCTGACTTTC,CASSFGYSGANVLTF
TRBJ1-3,-,TRBV7-3,-,TGTGCCAGCAGCTTGGACATTGGGCACACCATATATTTT,CASSLDIGHTIYF
TRBJ1-1,-,TRBV7-8,-,TGTGCCAGCAGCTTAGAACAGGCCAACACTGAAGCTTTCTTT,CASSLEQANTEAFF
TRBJ1-2,-,TRBV27,-,TGTGCCAGCGGGCAGGGGAGTTATGGCGGCTACACCTTC,CASGQGSYGGYTF
TRBJ2-1,-,TRBV6-5,-,TGTGCCAGCAGTTGGTCCCTCATATCTACCTACAATGAGCAGTTCTTC,CASSWSLISTYNEQFF
TRBJ2-7,-,TRBV7-3,-,TGTGCCAGCAGCCGGAATTGGGCCGAGGAGCAGTACTTC,CASSRNWAEEQYF
TRBJ1-1,TRBD1,TRBV29-1,-,TGCAGCGTTGAAGAGGACAGGGGCGGCACTGAAGCTTTCTTT,CSVEEDRGGTEAFF
TRBJ2-3,-,TRBV9,-,TGTGCCAGCAGCGTCGAGATGCACACAGATACGCAGTATTTT,CASSVEMHTDTQYF
TRBJ2-6,-,TRBV6-1,once,TGTGCCAGCAGTGAAATGTTGTTGGGCTTCTCGGCCCCTGGGGCCAACGTCCTGACTTTC,CASSEMLLGFSAPGANVLTF
TRBJ2-3,TRBD2,TRBV27,-,TGTGCCAGCAGTGGAACTAGCGGGAGGGCAGATACGCAGTATTTT,CASSGTSGRADTQYF
TRBJ2-3,TRBD2,TRBV5-1,-,TGCGCCAGCAGCTCGGCTAGCGGGAGCACAGATACGCAGTATTTT,CASSSASGSTDTQYF
TRBJ2-7,-,TRBV5-6,-,TGTGCCAGCAGCTTGATAGCGGACGAGCAGTACTTC,CASSLIADEQYF